The rows below give T cell receptor beta chains drawn from one sample of a study of CD8 T cells in ankylosing spondylitis. TCRdb re-called the 5' RACE reads with MiXCR, one entry per CDR3 protein. This sample has over 600,000 distinct CDR3 sequences, with under 20% found just once. The sequenced sample consisted of blood, either unsorted or a sorted T cell fraction (not recorded which). The source is a male donor with ankylosing spondylitis. Both conserved end residues are part of each CDR3. Each record gives: J gene, clone size, D gene, V gene, CDR3 DNA, CDR3 protein. A D gene is named only where the DNA matches it firmly. Clone size is given for some rows only: seen once, a few or many times, or a class if the clone is expanded.

>TRBJ2-7|NA|NA|TRBV20-1
TGCAGTGCTAGAACCGGGACAAGGACCTACGAGCAGTACTTC
CSARTGTRTYEQYF
>TRBJ2-5|NA|TRBD1|TRBV4-1
TGCGCCAGCAGCCGGGACAGGTCCGGTTCAGAGACCCAGTACTTC
CASSRDRSGSETQYF
>TRBJ1-5|NA|NA|TRBV30
TGTGCCTGGGCCGATCATAGCAATCAGCCCCAGCATTTT
CAWADHSNQPQHF
>TRBJ2-5|NA|NA|TRBV28
TGTGCCAGCAGTGGGGTGCTAGGTCGAGGAGATGAGACCCAGTACTTC
CASSGVLGRGDETQYF
>TRBJ2-2|few|NA|TRBV7-8
TGTGCCAGCAGCTCCCTTTCCGGGGAAATCGGGGAGCTGTTTTTT
CASSSLSGEIGELFF
>TRBJ1-1|NA|NA|TRBV10-3
TGTGCCATCAGCGGGGTCACTGAAGCTTTCTTT
CAISGVTEAFF
>TRBJ1-5|many|TRBD1|TRBV10-3
TGTGCCATTGGGGGGACAGGGGTAAATCAGCCCCAGCATTTT
CAIGGTGVNQPQHF
>TRBJ2-1|few|NA|TRBV29-1
TGCAGCGTTGAAGAGAGTCTAGCGCACGTCTACAATGAGCAGTTCTTC
CSVEESLAHVYNEQFF
>TRBJ2-4|few|NA|TRBV6-5
TGTGCCAGCAGTTACTCGGAGGGGGCGGCCAAAAACATTCAGTACTTC
CASSYSEGAAKNIQYF
>TRBJ1-5|few|NA|TRBV3-1
TGTGCCAGCAGCCAAGCGCCGGGTACGGGCAATCAGCCCCAGCATTTT
CASSQAPGTGNQPQHF
>TRBJ2-7|NA|NA|TRBV18
TGTGCCAGCTCACCGATACAGAGCTCCTACGAGCAGTACTTC
CASSPIQSSYEQYF
>TRBJ1-6|few|TRBD1|TRBV6-6
TGTGCCAGCAGTTACTCCTCCGGGACAGTCCTCCACTTT
CASSYSSGTVLHF
>TRBJ2-2|NA|NA|TRBV18
TGTGCCAGCTCACCATTACAGGGTCGGAGCGGGGAGCTGTTTTTT
CASSPLQGRSGELFF
>TRBJ2-7|NA|NA|TRBV12-5
TGTGCTAGTGGAGGGGGGCCGATCCCTTACGAGCAGTACTTC
CASGGGPIPYEQYF
>TRBJ1-1|once|NA|TRBV5-1
TGCGCCAGCAGCTTGGATCCGGGTGGGGACACTGAAGCTTTCTTT
CASSLDPGGDTEAFF
>TRBJ1-1|few|NA|TRBV4-2
TGTGCCAGCAGCCAAGTTTTGCGGGGCCTAAATACTGAAGCTTTCTTT
CASSQVLRGLNTEAFF
>TRBJ2-7|NA|NA|TRBV28
TGTGCCAGCAACGGGGAATCCTACGAGCAGTACTTC
CASNGESYEQYF
>TRBJ1-2|few|NA|TRBV12-3/TRBV12-4
TGTGCCAGCAGGATGATGGACGGCTATGGCTACACCTTC
CASRMMDGYGYTF
>TRBJ1-5|many|NA|TRBV12-3/TRBV12-4
TGCGCCAGCAGCTCAGGGTTAAGCAATCAGCCCCAGCATTTT
CASSSGLSNQPQHF
>TRBJ1-5|NA|TRBD1|TRBV27
TGTGCCAGCAGTCCCACCCGGGACAGAAGTTCCCAGCCCCAGCATTTT
CASSPTRDRSSQPQHF
>TRBJ2-1|NA|NA|TRBV7-9
TGTGCCAGCAGCACGGGACCATCCATCGACAATGAGCAGTTCTTC
CASSTGPSIDNEQFF
>TRBJ2-3|NA|TRBD2|TRBV20-1
TGCAGTGCTAGAGATCTTGAGGGGTGGGAGGGGCACGATACGCAGTATTTT
CSARDLEGWEGHDTQYF
>TRBJ2-1|many|NA|TRBV20-1
TGCAGTGCTAGAGATAGGGGGAGGGCCTACAATGAGCAGTTCTTC
CSARDRGRAYNEQFF
>TRBJ1-6|few|TRBD1|TRBV6-1
TGTGCCAGCACCTCGAACAGGGGCGCTAATTCACCCCTCCACTTT
CASTSNRGANSPLHF
>TRBJ1-1|NA|NA|TRBV12-3/TRBV12-4
TGTGCCAGCAGTTTAGTACAAGGGGCGAGGTGGACTGAAGCTTTCTTT
CASSLVQGARWTEAFF
>TRBJ2-7|NA|NA|TRBV6-6
TGTGCCAGCAGTACCCCTTATGCGGAGCAGTACTTC
CASSTPYAEQYF
>TRBJ2-5|many|TRBD1|TRBV7-9
TGTGCCAGCAGCCAGGGGGCACAGTTCGAGACCCAGTACTTC
CASSQGAQFETQYF
>TRBJ2-4|few|TRBD2|TRBV20-1
TGCAGTGCTAGACACGCGGGGGTAGTTGACGGAAACATTCAGTACTTC
CSARHAGVVDGNIQYF
>TRBJ2-6|few|TRBD2|TRBV20-1
TGCAGTGCCACCCGCGGACTAGCGGGGGGGCCTGGGGCCAACGTCCTGACTTTC
CSATRGLAGGPGANVLTF
>TRBJ2-2|many|NA|TRBV12-3/TRBV12-4
TGTGCCAGCAGTCTTTGGGGGGCGGGGGAGCTGTTTTTT
CASSLWGAGELFF
>TRBJ2-7|few|NA|TRBV15
TGTGCCACCAGCAGAGATGGAGGATACGACGAGCAGTACTTC
CATSRDGGYDEQYF
>TRBJ1-4|NA|TRBD1|TRBV20-1
TGCAGTGCTGGGGACAGGGATCAGGCCACTAATGAAAAACTGTTTTTT
CSAGDRDQATNEKLFF
>TRBJ2-7|NA|TRBD1|TRBV28
TGTGCCAGCAGCCCCTCGAGATGTGTAGGGACAGGTGCTACCTACGAGCAGTACTTC
CASSPSRCVGTGATYEQYF
>TRBJ2-1|NA|TRBD2|TRBV18
TGTGCCAGCCGGGGACTAGCGGGCCAAGGCTCCTACAATGAGCAGTTCTTC
CASRGLAGQGSYNEQFF
>TRBJ2-6|many|TRBD1|TRBV20-1
TGCAGTGCTAGAACCGGGACAGGGATTTTCTCTGGGGCCAACGTCCTGACTTTC
CSARTGTGIFSGANVLTF
>TRBJ1-3|NA|NA|TRBV7-3
TGTGCCAGCAGCCCCCCGGGCCGCGGGCACACCATATATTTT
CASSPPGRGHTIYF